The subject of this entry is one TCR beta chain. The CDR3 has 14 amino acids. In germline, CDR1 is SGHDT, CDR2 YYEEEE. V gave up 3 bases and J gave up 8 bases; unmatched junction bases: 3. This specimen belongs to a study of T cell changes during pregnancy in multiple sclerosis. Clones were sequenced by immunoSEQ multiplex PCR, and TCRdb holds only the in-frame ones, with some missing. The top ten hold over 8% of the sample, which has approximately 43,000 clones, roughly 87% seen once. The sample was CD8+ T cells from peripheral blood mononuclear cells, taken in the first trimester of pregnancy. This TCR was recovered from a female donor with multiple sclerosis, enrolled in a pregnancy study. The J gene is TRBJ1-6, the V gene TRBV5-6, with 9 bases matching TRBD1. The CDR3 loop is CASSSRDRDSPLHF. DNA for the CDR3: TGTGCCAGCAGCTCCCGGGACAGGGATTCACCCCTCCACTTT.